This TCR beta chain came from a study of response to subunit inactivated influenza vaccine. TCRdb reprocessed the RT-PCR reads via MiXCR and lists one record per CDR3 protein. The table has 450,000 to 550,000 distinct CDR3 sequences, about 25% seen once; the top ten hold around 2%. The germline V gene encodes CDR1 LGHNA and CDR2 YSLEER. The CDR3 is 14 residues long. V was cut by 0 bases and J by 3 bases, with 7 bases left in between. The rearrangement joins TRBV4-3 to TRBJ2-3; D uncertain. The specimen was CD4+ T cells sorted from PBMCs, collected more than 4 days after vaccination. The receptor comes from a man over 45 who received an inactivated influenza vaccine. The CDR3 sequence is CASSQDGETDTQYF. The CDR3 bases are TGCGCCAGCAGCCAAGATGGTGAGACAGATACGCAGTATTTT.